These 18 T cell receptor beta chains came from one sample sequenced in a study of T-cell memory formation after mild COVID-19. TCRdb recomputed calls from the 5' RACE reads with MiXCR, one row per CDR3 protein. The data show some 450,000 distinct CDR3 sequences, about 20% seen once. Sample: PBMCs or a T cell subset sorted from them (not recorded which). These receptors all come from a man between 18 and 35 years old who had mild COVID-19 (a few samples of this study predate the infection). Cell type and time point are not known.

Only a few counts were recorded for this clonotype. The chain has TRBV6-5 and TRBJ1-1, with D perhaps matching TRBD1 (5 bases). CDR3 length equals 14 residues. Per the germline V gene, CDR1 is MNHEY and CDR2 is SVGAGI. With 5 bases removed from V and 5 bases from J, the gap between germline ends came to 15 bases. The CDR3 nucleotides read TGTGCCAGCAGTCACAGTAGGGGCGGGACTGAAGCTTTCTTT. This encodes CASSHSRGGTEAFF.

In this sample, this clonotype turned up once. The V gene is TRBV6-5, the J gene TRBJ1-2; 9 bases map to TRBD1. J was trimmed by 6 bases and V by 5 bases; bases with no gene match: 7. The CDR3 covers 14 residues. In germline, CDR1 is MNHEY, CDR2 SVGAGI. In DNA form, the CDR3 reads TGTGCCAGCAGTCCCGGGACAGGGTTTCATGGCTACACCTTC. The encoded protein is CASSPGTGFHGYTF.

There are a few counts of this clonotype. This rearrangement joins TRBV7-8 to TRBJ1-1; D not resolved. V gave up 1 base and J gave up 4 bases, with 10 bases separating them. The CDR3 consists of 14 residues. CDR1 and CDR2 (germline): SGHVS, FQNEAQ. The CDR3: CASSLGRVGTEAFF. CDR3 in DNA: TGTGCCAGCAGCTTAGGTCGGGTCGGCACTGAAGCTTTCTTT.

This chain joins TRBV9 and TRBJ2-1, with TRBD2 matching 9 bases. The ends lost 5 bases at V and 1 base at J; junction bases unmatched: 7. The CDR3 is 16 residues long. Germline assignment: CDR1 SGDLS and CDR2 YYNGEE. The DNA for the CDR3 is TGTGCCAGCAGTTCTAGCGGGGTGTGGTCCTACAATGAGCAGTTCTTC. Translating it yields CASSSSGVWSYNEQFF. Looking up the rest from reference TRBV9 and TRBJ2-1 gives the full variable domain: DSGVTQTPKHLITATGQRVTLRCSPRSGDLSVYWYQQSLDQGLQFLIQYYNGEERAKGNILERFSAQQFPDLHSELNLSSLELGDSALYFCASSSSGVWSYNEQFFGPGTRLTVL.

The J gene is TRBJ1-5, the V gene TRBV4-3; TRBD1 aligns across 8 bases. The CDR3 has 18 amino acids. With V trimmed by 1 base and J by 6 bases, 14 bases remained unmatched. Germline V gene lookup returns CDR1 LGHNA and CDR2 YSLEER. CDR3 amino acids: CASSQAKDRAHRGQPQHF. For the CDR3, the DNA is TGCGCCAGCAGCCAAGCGAAGGACAGGGCGCATCGAGGTCAGCCCCAGCATTTT.

CDR3 in DNA: TGTGCCAGCAGTTACTCTTCCCTAGCGGGGGGGCGGCGAGCCTACAATGAGCAGTTCTTC. Translated: CASSYSSLAGGRRAYNEQFF. The chain carries TRBV6-5 and TRBJ2-1, with 12 bases fitting TRBD2. Germline CDR1 is MNHEY and CDR2 is SVGAGI. This CDR3 has 20 amino acids. V gave up 0 bases and J gave up 2 bases; unmatched junction bases: 11.

The V gene is TRBV25-1, the J gene TRBJ1-2; D is ambiguous. Germline V gives CDR1 MGHDK, CDR2 SYGVNS. V was clipped by 3 bases and J by 1 base, with 3 bases between them. The CDR3 is made up of 12 amino acids. The CDR3 DNA sequence: TGTGCCAGCAGTGAGCTTAACTATGGCTACACCTTC. Protein: CASSELNYGYTF.

The chain combines TRBV6-5 with TRBJ2-7, with D unclear. Germline CDR1 reads MNHEY; CDR2 reads SVGAGI. Trimming cost V 5 bases and J 0 bases, with 11 bases left between them. This CDR3 is 14 amino acids long. CDR3 DNA: TGTGCCAGCAGTCTCCCGGCAGGCTCCTACGAGCAGTACGTC. This codes for CASSLPAGSYEQYV.

The gene calls are TRBV11-2 and TRBJ2-7; the match to TRBD2 covers 14 bases. V lost 4 bases to trimming and J lost 12 bases; unmatched junction nucleotides: 5. The CDR3 has 13 amino acids. Germline CDR1 and CDR2: SGHAT and FQNNGV. The CDR3 region is CASSSTSGGEVYV. CDR3 nucleotides: TGTGCCAGCAGCTCGACTAGCGGGGGGGAGGTGTACGTC.

In its sample, this clonotype was seen a few times. The chain is built from TRBV7-2 and TRBJ2-1; TRBD2 matches 7 bases. Germline V gene lookup returns CDR1 SGHTA and CDR2 FQGNSA. V dropped 1 base and J dropped 0; count of bases not matched to a gene: 9. This CDR3 is built from 18 residues. CDR3 sequence reads: CASSLVGRGLSSYNEQFF. CDR3 DNA sequence: TGTGCCAGCAGCTTAGTAGGGAGGGGTCTTAGCTCCTACAATGAGCAGTTCTTC.

This clonotype was detected only a few times. The chain couples TRBV6-6 to TRBJ2-5; D perhaps matches TRBD1 (6 bases). Germline CDR1 reads MNHNY; CDR2 reads SVGAGI (reference sequence). V lost 4 bases to trimming and J lost 2 bases, with 14 bases between them. CDR3 length: 15 residues. CDR3 protein: CASSSDRSWQETQYF. CDR3 sequence (DNA): TGTGCCAGCAGTTCCGACAGGAGTTGGCAAGAGACCCAGTACTTC.

The V and J genes are TRBV7-9 and TRBJ2-7; no firm D call. V shed 2 bases and J shed 3 bases, with 17 bases lying between them. Germline CDR1 and CDR2: SEHNR and FQNEAQ (reference sequence). This CDR3 spans 16 amino acids. The CDR3 DNA is TGTGCCAGCAGCTTAAGTCCGGCAGATCGACTCTACGAGCAGTACTTC. It specifies CASSLSPADRLYEQYF.

The rearrangement joins TRBV11-2 to TRBJ2-3; D remains unclear. Germline assignment: CDR1 SGHAT and CDR2 FQNNGV. The ends were cut back, 0 bases at V and 2 bases at J, with 6 bases in the middle. The CDR3 loop spans 14 amino acids. CDR3 DNA: TGTGCCAGCAGCTTAGACGGAAACACAGATACGCAGTATTTT. It specifies CASSLDGNTDTQYF.

In its sample, this clonotype was seen a few times. V and J are TRBV7-2 and TRBJ2-5; 8 bases agree with TRBD2. The germline V gene encodes CDR1 SGHTA and CDR2 FQGNSA. The CDR3 covers 14 residues. V shed 5 bases and J 5 bases; nucleotides not matched to a gene: 7. The CDR3 spells CASSQIAGRETQYF. The CDR3, as DNA: TGTGCCAGCAGCCAGATAGCGGGGCGGGAGACCCAGTACTTC.

The gene calls are TRBV30 and TRBJ2-4; TRBD1 matches 7 bases. The CDR3 has 13 amino acids. The germline CDR1 and CDR2 sequences are GTSNPN and SVGIG (reference sequence). J gave up 6 bases and V 7 bases, and 9 bases lay outside the gene matches. The CDR3 DNA reads TGTGCCTTACAGACAGGGCGAGCAAACATTCAGTACTTC. This encodes CALQTGRANIQYF.

This clonotype was seen only a few times. The chain joins TRBV15 to TRBJ2-5, with D hard to call. The CDR3 runs to 15 residues. V was clipped by 0 bases and J by 4 bases, with 12 bases between them. Germline CDR1 reads LNHNV; CDR2 reads YYDKDF (reference sequence). CDR3 protein: CATSRDMTARETQYF. In nucleotides, the CDR3 is TGTGCCACCAGCAGAGATATGACCGCACGAGAGACCCAGTACTTC.

The chain recombines TRBV5-1 with TRBJ2-1; 7 nucleotides line up with TRBD1. Trimming took 0 bases from V and 8 from J; bases not matched to a gene: 5. Looked up from germline, CDR1 is SGHRS and CDR2 is YFSETQ. CDR3 size: 14 residues. The CDR3 sequence: CASSLGQGQDEQFF. CDR3 coding DNA: TGCGCCAGCAGCTTGGGACAGGGACAAGATGAGCAGTTCTTC.

This clonotype was seen only a few times. The chain is built from TRBV5-1 and TRBJ1-1, with D perhaps TRBD1 (5 bases). Germline CDR1 reads SGHRS; CDR2 reads YFSETQ. The CDR3 spans 12 residues. V was clipped by 0 bases and J by 10 bases, with 10 bases between them. The CDR3 reads CASSLVGTGAFF. The DNA for the CDR3 is TGCGCCAGCAGCTTGGTGGGGACCGGAGCTTTCTTT.